The entry below gives a single TCR beta chain sequence along with its context. This sample stems from a study of blood T cell repertoires in COVID-19. Study in general: Acute and convalescent COVID-19 specimens originated in the United States, Italy and Spain. PBMCs, B-cell-depleted T cells, or T cells provided the cDNA or gDNA that made up the material.

The V gene's germline CDR1 is MNHNS and CDR2 SASEGT. The length of the CDR3 is 14 residues. V lost 0 bases, J lost 7 bases, and 12 bases lay in between. Study processing details: Amplification of reference gene primers provided the estimated nucleated cell counts. Sequenced by immunoSEQ multiplex PCR; TCRdb stores in-frame clones only, minus some. From that table come the V and J calls and clone size; the DNA was used to work out D and trimming. Of around 130,000 clones listed, 70% to 85% are singletons. The chain recombines TRBV6-1 with TRBJ1-2, with D unresolved. This TCR was sampled from a woman aged 55-70 years with acute or convalescent COVID-19. Sequences were obtained from peripheral blood. Here the CDR3 reads CASSEANTVIGYTF. Written as DNA, the CDR3 is TGTGCCAGCAGTGAAGCGAACACAGTAATTGGCTACACCTTC.